Each of the 22 T cell receptor beta chains below was sequenced from the same sample in a study of shared clonotypes between healthy human individuals. Only in-frame clones appear in the TCRdb table, and some are missing; sequencing was by immunoSEQ multiplex PCR. This sample yields 550,000 to 700,000 clones, of which about three quarters are seen a single time; around 1.7% belongs to the top ten. The sample consisted of memory CD4+ T cells sorted from blood. Subset noted: CD45RA-negative fraction. These receptors originate from a woman aged 25 to 39 in good health.

J is TRBJ2-3 and V is TRBV6-6; TRBD1 agrees at 9 bases. Per the germline V gene, CDR1 is MNHNY and CDR2 is SVGAGI (reference sequence). This CDR3 is 14 amino acids long. Trimming cost V 5 bases and J 6 bases; bases outside gene matches: 6. The CDR3, as DNA: TGTGCCAGCAGTGACAGGGGGTCCGCGGATACGCAGTATTTT. This gives the protein CASSDRGSADTQYF.

This chain uses TRBV28 with TRBJ2-6; no definite D call. The CDR3 covers 13 residues. V dropped 10 bases and J dropped 2 bases, with 9 bases sitting between them. Germline V gives CDR1 MDHEN, CDR2 SYDVKM. The CDR3 region is CATTRTGANVLTF. CDR3 DNA sequence: TGTGCCACCACCCGTACTGGGGCCAACGTCCTGACTTTC.

V usage is TRBV5-4 and J usage is TRBJ2-2; D not certain. The germline gives CDR1 SGHNT, CDR2 YYREEE (reference sequence). V lost 2 bases to trimming and J lost 5 bases, with 7 bases between them. The CDR3 spans 13 residues. In DNA form, the CDR3 reads TGTGCCAGCAGCTTAGAAGCGACCGGGGAGCTGTTTTTT. Encoded protein: CASSLEATGELFF.

The chain recombines TRBV28 with TRBJ2-1, with D perhaps TRBD2 (6 bases). The CDR3 is made up of 14 amino acids. V shed 5 bases and J shed 1 base, with 9 bases lying between them. Looked up from germline, CDR1 is MDHEN and CDR2 is SYDVKM. This CDR3 reads CASSVRGSYNEQFF. CDR3 nucleotide sequence: TGTGCCAGCAGTGTGCGGGGTTCCTACAATGAGCAGTTCTTC.

The V call is TRBV9, the J call TRBJ2-7, with a possible D match to TRBD2 (6 bases). Trimming removed 7 bases from V and 0 bases from J, with 11 bases in between. The germline CDR1 and CDR2 sequences are SGDLS and YYNGEE. This CDR3 is 13 amino acids long. CDR3 in amino acids: CASGRGSSYEQYF. The DNA of the CDR3 is TGTGCCAGCGGACGGGGGAGCTCCTACGAGCAGTACTTC.

This clone has just one count. The V call is TRBV15, the J call TRBJ2-5; 8 bases fit TRBD2. The last part of the DNA fits TRBJ2-7 better; the J call may be wrong. There are 16 residues in the CDR3. From germline, CDR1 is LNHNV and CDR2 YYDKDF (reference sequence). CDR3 sequence (DNA): TGTGCCACCAGCAGAGAGGGGACTAGGAGCTCCTACGAGCAGTACTTC. Amino acids: CATSREGTRSSYEQYF.

This chain links TRBV6-6 with TRBJ1-5; 9 bases fit TRBD1. The CDR3 has 14 amino acids. V was clipped by 7 bases and J by 5 bases; unmatched bases: 6. Germline CDR1 and CDR2: MNHNY and SVGAGI (reference sequence). The CDR3 loop reads CASTIRDRDQPQHF. CDR3 nucleotide sequence: TGTGCCAGCACTATCCGGGACAGGGATCAGCCCCAGCATTTT.

In its sample, this clone was seen many times. The chain carries TRBV11-2 and TRBJ2-7; TRBD1 aligns across 8 bases. V trimming: 3 bases; J trimming: 3 bases; junction bases outside the gene matches: 13. Germline CDR1 is SGHAT and CDR2 is FQNNGV. The CDR3 is 17 residues long. CDR3 region: CASSLGIVFTGGYEQYF. CDR3 coding DNA: TGTGCCAGCAGCTTGGGGATTGTATTTACAGGGGGCTACGAGCAGTACTTC.

As concerns this clone: Other DNA sequences of this sample code for an identical CDR3. V gene TRBV19 combines with J gene TRBJ1-1; TRBD1 is a possible D gene (5 bases). Trimming shortened V by 5 bases and J by 1 base, and 11 bases separated the two germline ends. The germline CDR1 and CDR2 sequences are LNHDA and SQIVND (reference sequence). The CDR3 is made up of 14 amino acids. The CDR3 protein is CASSPLDRNTEAFF. CDR3 DNA sequence: TGTGCCAGTAGTCCTCTCGACAGGAACACTGAAGCTTTCTTT.

The chain links TRBV9 to TRBJ1-6, with D maybe TRBD1 (5 bases). Germline CDR1 is SGDLS and CDR2 is YYNGEE. CDR3 length: 15 residues. V was shortened by 0 bases and J by 7 bases, with 11 bases between the two germline ends. CDR3 loop: CASSVEARANSPLHF. The DNA of the CDR3 is TGTGCCAGCAGCGTAGAAGCCAGGGCAAATTCACCCCTCCACTTT.

There are a few counts of this clone. The chain joins TRBV27 to TRBJ2-3, with D perhaps TRBD1 or TRBD2 (5 bases each). V lost 5 bases, J lost 5 bases, and 14 bases lay in between. CDR1 is MNHEY and CDR2 is SMNVEV in the germline V gene (reference sequence). CDR3 length equals 14 residues. The CDR3 nucleotides are TGTGCCAGCAGTCAACTCTCGGGACGAGATACGCAGTATTTT. Its protein is CASSQLSGRDTQYF.

This clone was picked up a small number of times. Different DNA sequences within this sample yield the same CDR3. The J gene is TRBJ1-1, the V gene TRBV6-5; 7 positions agree with TRBD1. There are 13 residues in the CDR3. Trimming cost V 5 bases and J 5 bases; bases outside gene matches: 5. The germline gives CDR1 MNHEY, CDR2 SVGAGI. CDR3: CASSRQGGTEAFF. The CDR3 DNA follows: TGTGCCAGCAGTCGACAGGGTGGGACTGAAGCTTTCTTT.

V usage is TRBV28 and J usage is TRBJ1-2, with TRBD1 identical over 11 bases. Germline-derived CDR1 and CDR2 are MDHEN and SYDVKM. This CDR3 is built from 14 residues. J gave up 10 bases and V 1 base, and 5 bases lay outside the gene matches. For the CDR3, the DNA is TGTGCCAGCAGTTTATCGCCGGGACAGGGGGACTACACCTTC. Its protein is CASSLSPGQGDYTF.

This chain joins TRBV25-1 and TRBJ2-3, with 13 nucleotides matching TRBD2. Germline lookup yields CDR1 MGHDK and CDR2 SYGVNS. V shed 2 bases, J shed 1 base, and the junction held 6 bases outside the gene matches. The CDR3 loop spans 18 amino acids. CDR3: CASSEGGTSGIRTDTQYF. The DNA for the CDR3 is TGTGCCAGCAGTGAAGGGGGGACTAGCGGGATTCGCACAGATACGCAGTATTTT. Looking up the rest from reference TRBV25-1 and TRBJ2-3 gives the full variable domain: EADIYQTPRYLVIGTGKKITLECSQTMGHDKMYWYQQDPGMELHLIHYSYGVNSTEKGDLSSESTVSRIRTEHFPLTLESARPSHTSQYLCASSEGGTSGIRTDTQYFGPGTRLTVL.

The chain employs TRBV28 and TRBJ2-3, with 7 bases aligning to TRBD1. The trim removed 6 bases at V and 2 bases at J, leaving 8 bases unmatched. The CDR3 length is 15 residues. From germline, CDR1 is MDHEN and CDR2 SYDVKM. CDR3 protein: CASRVLTGATDTQYF. The CDR3 region has the DNA TGTGCCAGCAGGGTATTAACAGGGGCCACAGATACGCAGTATTTT.

In this sample, this clone turned up a few times. J is TRBJ1-4 and V is TRBV5-4, with 9 bases fitting TRBD1. CDR1 is SGHNT and CDR2 is YYREEE in the germline V gene (reference sequence). The CDR3 length is 15 residues. J lost 8 bases, V lost 4 bases, and 9 bases had no gene match. CDR3 DNA sequence: TGTGCCAGCAGCCGCCAGGGGACAGGGCAGGAAAAACTGTTTTTT. Its protein product is CASSRQGTGQEKLFF. Combining the CDR3 with reference TRBV5-4 and TRBJ1-4 gives the whole variable domain ETGVTQSPTHLIKTRGQQVTLRCSSQSGHNTVSWYQQALGQGPQFIFQYYREEENGRGNFPPRFSGLQFPNYSSELNVNALELDDSALYLCASSRQGTGQEKLFFGSGTQLSVL.

About this clone: In the same sample, other DNA sequences code for this CDR3. The chain joins TRBV5-1 to TRBJ2-3, with D tentatively TRBD1 (7 bases). Germline V lookup: CDR1 SGHRS, CDR2 YFSETQ. The CDR3 totals 15 residues. V lost 1 base to trimming and J lost 4 bases, with 13 bases between them. CDR3 in DNA: TGCGCCAGCAGCTTGAGTACAGGGGAGGCAGATACGCAGTATTTT. Translating it yields CASSLSTGEADTQYF.

This rearrangement joins TRBV5-4 to TRBJ2-1; 15 nucleotides match TRBD2. The CDR3 loop spans 17 amino acids. Germline V gene data show CDR1 as SGHNT and CDR2 as YYREEE (reference sequence). The V segment lost 3 bases and the J segment 6 bases; nucleotides outside the gene matches: 7. The CDR3 region is CASSYGLAGGPANEQFF. CDR3 DNA: TGTGCCAGCAGCTACGGACTAGCGGGAGGGCCGGCCAATGAGCAGTTCTTC.

The J gene is TRBJ2-7, the V gene TRBV5-1; 8 bases match TRBD2. J was trimmed by 3 bases and V by 0 bases; bases with no gene match: 5. This CDR3 comprises 15 residues. Germline loops: CDR1 SGHRS, CDR2 YFSETQ. The CDR3 sequence: CASSLDGRVLYEQYF. The DNA for the CDR3 is TGCGCCAGCAGCTTGGACGGGAGGGTCCTCTACGAGCAGTACTTC.

The V call is TRBV7-6, the J call TRBJ2-3, with a tentative D call TRBD2 (6 bases). The CDR3 consists of 16 residues. V lost 5 bases and J lost 3, with 18 bases in between. Looked up from germline, CDR1 is SGHVS and CDR2 is FNYEAQ. CDR3 in amino acids: CASSPPARRETDTQYF. CDR3 bases: TGTGCCAGCAGCCCTCCCGCGAGGAGGGAGACAGATACGCAGTATTTT.

The V and J genes are TRBV7-9 and TRBJ2-1, with 7 nucleotides matching TRBD1. The CDR3 length is 16 residues. Germline values: CDR1 SEHNR, CDR2 FQNEAQ (reference sequence). With 3 bases clipped from V and 5 bases from J, the junction kept 10 bases outside the gene matches. CDR3 region: CASSFYPGQPDNEQFF. Written as DNA, the CDR3 is TGTGCCAGCAGCTTTTATCCGGGACAGCCTGACAATGAGCAGTTCTTC.

This clone appeared a few times. This chain joins TRBV20-1 and TRBJ2-7; perhaps TRBD2 as D (5 bases). Looked up from germline, CDR1 is DFQATT and CDR2 is SNEGSKA (reference sequence). Trimming removed 3 bases at V and 6 bases at J, with 9 bases between. The CDR3 is 11 residues long. DNA of the CDR3: TGCAGTGCTAGTTCTAGCTCCGAGCAGTACTTC. Protein sequence: CSASSSSEQYF.